Each of the 30 T cell receptor beta chains below was sequenced from the same sample in a study of T cell repertoires in cytomegalovirus infection. TCRdb reprocessed the reads with MiXCR, giving one entry per CDR3 protein. The sample contains 830,000 or so distinct CDR3 sequences, about 31% of which appear only once. Their target antigens are unknown. The sample in question was cultured CD8+ T cells from PBMCs, obtained from culture after CMV antigen stimulation. All receptors come from a human donor in good health (CMV status not recorded). Some clones in this sample may be carry-over from other donors' samples.

This chain joins TRBV10-3 and TRBJ2-3; D may be TRBD2 (6 bases). Trimming removed 11 bases at V and 1 base at J, with 25 bases between. Germline V lookup: CDR1 ENHRY, CDR2 SYGVKD. There are 17 residues in the CDR3. CDR3 DNA sequence: TGTGCCGTCATAGGTGACACGGAGGGAATGGGCACAGATACGCAGTATTTT. Its protein is CAVIGDTEGMGTDTQYF.

This clonotype was seen a handful of times. CDR3 DNA: TGTGCCAGCAGTGCCGGAGTGGGGGAGACCCAGTACTTC. This codes for CASSAGVGETQYF. This sequence joins TRBV12-3 or TRBV12-4 and TRBJ2-5; D gene uncertain. The V end was cut by 5 bases, the J end by 5 bases, with 12 bases between. This CDR3 is built from 13 residues.

J is TRBJ1-3 and V is TRBV2; no definite D call. Trimming left V 1 base short and J 0 bases short, with 19 bases between. Germline V gene data show CDR1 as SNHLY and CDR2 as FYNNEI. The CDR3 is 19 amino acids. This CDR3 reads CASSEDSGPGPHSGNTIYF. DNA for the CDR3: TGTGCCAGCAGTGAAGACAGCGGCCCGGGCCCTCACTCTGGAAACACCATATATTTT.

The V and J genes are TRBV6-5 and TRBJ1-1, with no clear D. V was cut by 2 bases and J by 5 bases, with 12 bases left in between. This CDR3 contains 14 residues. Germline-derived CDR1 and CDR2 are MNHEY and SVGAGI. CDR3 DNA: TGTGCCAGCAGTTACAGAGGGCGTCAAACTGAAGCTTTCTTT. Encoded protein: CASSYRGRQTEAFF.

The chain combines TRBV6-5 with TRBJ2-2; 7 nucleotides match TRBD1. The germline gives CDR1 MNHEY, CDR2 SVGAGI. The CDR3 is made up of 16 amino acids. V lost 5 bases to trimming and J lost 1 base; unmatched junction nucleotides: 7. The CDR3 reads CASSDRGGLNTGELFF. The CDR3 DNA reads as TGTGCCAGCAGTGACAGAGGGGGCCTGAACACCGGGGAGCTGTTTTTT.

This clonotype was seen a single time. The V gene is TRBV9, the J gene TRBJ2-5; D gene unclear. The CDR3 totals 15 residues. The V gene's germline CDR1 is SGDLS and CDR2 YYNGEE. V lost 2 bases and J lost 2, with 13 bases in between. The chain's CDR3 is CASSVRPAGQETQYF. CDR3 bases: TGTGCCAGCAGCGTGCGGCCGGCAGGACAAGAGACCCAGTACTTC.

This clonotype was seen ten or more times. The gene calls are TRBV6-5 and TRBJ2-7; D gene unclear. The germline CDR1 and CDR2 sequences are MNHEY and SVGAGI. CDR3 length: 13 amino acids. Trimming stripped 3 bases from V and 3 bases from J, with 9 bases between. CDR3 loop: CASSYRSYYEQYF. In nucleotides, the CDR3 is TGTGCCAGCAGTTATCGAAGCTACTACGAGCAGTACTTC.

The sample holds many counts of this clonotype. The chain recombines TRBV7-2 with TRBJ2-1; D is unclear. CDR1 is SGHTA, CDR2 FQGNSA, per germline. Trimming took 1 base from V and 0 from J, leaving 13 bases between them. The CDR3 sequence is 17 residues long. The CDR3 DNA reads TGTGCCAGCAGCTTAGTCCGACATTCCCCCTCCTACAATGAGCAGTTCTTC. It translates to CASSLVRHSPSYNEQFF.

This clonotype was seen ten or more times. The V gene is TRBV6-1, the J gene TRBJ1-6; TRBD1 agrees at 10 bases. Germline V gene data show CDR1 as MNHNS and CDR2 as SASEGT. The CDR3 is 17 residues long. The V segment lost 5 bases and the J segment 9 bases; nucleotides outside the gene matches: 13. Here the CDR3 reads CASSYHSGTGAGSPLHF. The CDR3 nucleotides read TGTGCCAGCAGTTATCACTCTGGGACAGGGGCTGGTTCACCCCTCCACTTT.

Turning to this clonotype: This may be a read error, as it is one base from a much larger clone. The J gene is TRBJ2-7, the V gene TRBV7-6; D gene ambiguous. V lost 1 base and J 7 bases, leaving 5 bases between the germline ends. The CDR3 has 11 amino acids. Germline V gene data show CDR1 as SGHVS and CDR2 as FNYEAQ. Here the CDR3 reads CASSLGEEQYF. The CDR3 nucleotides read TGTGCCAGCAGCTTAGGGGAAGAGCAGTACTTC.

The chain has TRBV2 and TRBJ2-3; 7 bases align to TRBD1. The CDR3 loop spans 15 amino acids. The V and J ends lost 2 bases and 2 bases, in that order; junction bases with no gene match: 4. Germline lookup yields CDR1 SNHLY and CDR2 FYNNEI. Here the CDR3 reads CASSEWGQYTDTQYF. For the CDR3, the DNA is TGTGCCAGCAGTGAATGGGGACAGTACACAGATACGCAGTATTTT.

This clonotype has ten or more counts. The V and J genes are TRBV4-3 and TRBJ1-5; no reliable D call. Trimming removed 1 base at V and 3 bases at J, with 10 bases between. The CDR3 is 15 amino acids. The germline V gene encodes CDR1 LGHNA and CDR2 YSLEER. This CDR3 reads CASSQARRHNQPQHF. CDR3 bases: TGCGCCAGCAGCCAAGCCCGACGGCACAATCAGCCCCAGCATTTT.

This clonotype was detected a few times. This sequence joins TRBV5-5 and TRBJ2-3; 7 positions match TRBD1. The CDR3 extends over 16 amino acids. J lost 3 bases, V lost 4 bases, and 11 bases had no gene match. CDR1 SGHKS and CDR2 YYEKEE come from the germline V gene (reference sequence). The CDR3 DNA reads as TGTGCCAGCAGCCACAGGCGAGGGGGCGAAACAGATACGCAGTATTTT. Encoded protein: CASSHRRGGETDTQYF.

V usage is TRBV6-1 and J usage is TRBJ2-1; tentative D call: TRBD2 (5 bases). The CDR3 extends over 15 amino acids. The germline V gene has CDR1 MNHNS and CDR2 SASEGT. Trimming took 5 bases from V and 5 from J, leaving 16 bases between them. The CDR3 DNA reads as TGTGCCAGCAGTTTTAATGAGGGCCAGAACAATGAGCAGTTCTTC. It encodes CASSFNEGQNNEQFF.

This clonotype was counted a few times. The CDR3 nucleotides are TGTGCCAGCAGTTACTCATGGGTTCACGAGCAGTACTTC. Its protein is CASSYSWVHEQYF. V usage is TRBV6-8 and J usage is TRBJ2-7; no reliable D call. CDR1 is MNHGY, CDR2 SAAAGT, per germline. V lost 0 bases, J lost 5 bases, and 8 bases lay in between. The CDR3 loop spans 13 amino acids.

DNA of the CDR3: TGTGCCAGCAGTTTGGTTGCCGACCTAGCCTACGAGCAGTACTTC. It translates to CASSLVADLAYEQYF. This rearrangement joins TRBV27 to TRBJ2-7; D not resolved. V was clipped by 3 bases and J by 2 bases, with 14 bases between them. CDR3 length: 15 residues. Germline V lookup: CDR1 MNHEY, CDR2 SMNVEV (reference sequence).

The chain employs TRBV6-5 and TRBJ2-1; either TRBD1 or TRBD2 may fit D (6 bases each). Trimming removed 0 bases from V and 8 bases from J, with 14 bases in between. The CDR3 runs 15 residues. Germline-derived CDR1 and CDR2 are MNHEY and SVGAGI. CDR3 in DNA: TGTGCCAGCAGTTACTCGTGGGGGGCCATGGATGAGCAGTTCTTC. Its translation: CASSYSWGAMDEQFF.

This clonotype has a count of ten or more. V is TRBV18 and J is TRBJ2-7; no clear D gene. Trimming pared 2 bases from V and 0 bases from J, leaving 8 bases between. CDR3 length: 14 amino acids. Germline V CDR1 and CDR2: KGHSH, LQKENI. The CDR3 loop is CASSPGLNSYEQYF. CDR3 nucleotide sequence: TGTGCCAGCTCACCAGGTCTCAACTCCTACGAGCAGTACTTC.

This clonotype was seen ten or more times. The chain carries TRBV9 and TRBJ1-1; perhaps TRBD1 as D (5 bases). Trimming left V 2 bases short and J 2 bases short, with 7 bases between. CDR1 and CDR2 from the germline V gene are SGDLS and YYNGEE. This CDR3 has 13 residues. The CDR3 region is CASSVGRNTEAFF. The CDR3 coding sequence is TGTGCCAGCAGCGTGGGACGAAACACTGAAGCTTTCTTT. Complete variable domain (other parts from reference TRBV9 and TRBJ1-1): DSGVTQTPKHLITATGQRVTLRCSPRSGDLSVYWYQQSLDQGLQFLIQYYNGEERAKGNILERFSAQQFPDLHSELNLSSLELGDSALYFCASSVGRNTEAFFGQGTRLTVV.

This clonotype was picked up a small number of times. This rearrangement joins TRBV15 to TRBJ2-2; D might be TRBD1 (6 bases). The CDR3 length is 15 residues. The germline V and J ends were trimmed by 1 base and 5 bases, with 11 bases remaining between them. Germline V CDR1 and CDR2: LNHNV, YYDKDF (reference sequence). This chain's CDR3 is CATSRGTVLTGELFF. For the CDR3, the DNA is TGTGCCACCAGCAGAGGGACAGTCCTTACCGGGGAGCTGTTTTTT.

This clonotype has at least ten counts. The V and J genes are TRBV7-6 and TRBJ2-4, with 7 bases that match TRBD1. Germline V gene sequence: CDR1 SGHVS, CDR2 FNYEAQ. The CDR3 contains 16 residues. V lost 4 bases to trimming and J lost 1 base; unmatched junction nucleotides: 7. CDR3: CASSSRTGWAKNIQYF. CDR3 nucleotides: TGTGCCAGCAGCTCTCGGACAGGTTGGGCCAAAAACATTCAGTACTTC. Combining the CDR3 with reference TRBV7-6 and TRBJ2-4 gives the whole variable domain GAGVSQSPRYKVTKRGQDVALRCDPISGHVSLYWYRQALGQGPEFLTYFNYEAQQDKSGLPNDRFSAERPEGSISTLTIQRTEQRDSAMYRCASSSRTGWAKNIQYFGAGTRLSVL.

This clonotype showed up just a few times. This rearrangement joins TRBV6-5 to TRBJ1-1; D unclear. Per germline, CDR1 MNHEY and CDR2 SVGAGI. The CDR3 sequence is 13 residues long. With 7 bases removed from V and 1 base from J, the gap between germline ends came to 10 bases. CDR3 in DNA: TGTGCCAGCACTCCTTGGCCGAACACTGAAGCTTTCTTT. It translates to CASTPWPNTEAFF.

This clonotype was picked up a small number of times. This chain links TRBV28 with TRBJ2-1, with unresolved D. The germline CDR1 and CDR2 sequences are MDHEN and SYDVKM. The V end was cut by 7 bases, the J end by 6 bases, with 19 bases between. The CDR3 is made up of 15 amino acids. CDR3 DNA: TGTGCCAGCATCGTTCCCCTACGAATTCTCAATGAGCAGTTCTTC. It codes for CASIVPLRILNEQFF. The full variable domain, with the rest looked up from reference TRBV28 and TRBJ2-1, is DVKVTQSSRYLVKRTGEKVFLECVQDMDHENMFWYRQDPGLGLRLIYFSYDVKMKEKGDIPEGYSVSREKKERFSLILESASTNQTSMYLCASIVPLRILNEQFFGPGTRLTVL.

The rearrangement joins TRBV20-1 to TRBJ1-6; perhaps TRBD1 as D (5 bases). Germline V gives CDR1 DFQATT, CDR2 SNEGSKA (reference sequence). V lost 5 bases to trimming and J lost 11 bases, with 19 bases between them. This CDR3 is 14 amino acids long. In DNA, the CDR3 is TGCAGTGCTGGGGGAAAGGTTAATTTGACACCCCTCCACTTT. It encodes CSAGGKVNLTPLHF.

This clonotype showed up just a few times. The genes are TRBV6-5 and TRBJ1-5, with 7 positions matching TRBD1. V shed 6 bases, J shed 0 bases, and the junction held 14 bases outside the gene matches. The CDR3 length is 18 residues. CDR1 and CDR2 from the germline V gene are MNHEY and SVGAGI. The CDR3 is CASRPTGNAITSNQPQHF. In nucleotides, the CDR3 is TGTGCCAGCAGACCGACAGGGAATGCTATTACTAGCAATCAGCCCCAGCATTTT.

This clonotype was counted once. At one boundary the junction diverges from the germline segment, which might be a read error. The chain uses TRBV7-3 and TRBJ2-6; a possible D gene is TRBD2 (6 bases). Germline V gene data show CDR1 as SGHTA and CDR2 as FQGTGA. This CDR3 is 16 amino acids long. CDR3 sequence reads: CASSLVGGSGANVQTF. The CDR3 DNA reads TGTGCCAGCAGCTTAGTCGGGGGATCTGGGGCCAACGTCCAGACTTTC.

V gene TRBV4-1 combines with J gene TRBJ1-2, with D possibly matching TRBD1 (6 bases). V lost 1 base and J lost 6, with 12 bases in between. The CDR3 totals 14 residues. In germline, CDR1 is MGHRA, CDR2 YSYEKL. The CDR3 loop is CASSQASEGDGYTF. CDR3 nucleotides: TGCGCCAGCAGCCAAGCCTCGGAGGGGGATGGCTACACCTTC.

The V gene is TRBV20-1, the J gene TRBJ1-2; possibly TRBD1 for D (6 bases). Trimming took 0 bases from V and 7 from J, leaving 15 bases between them. There are 14 residues in the CDR3. Germline CDR1 is DFQATT and CDR2 is SNEGSKA (reference sequence). The DNA of the CDR3 is TGCAGTGCTAGAGATCCGGACAGTGAGGCTGGCTACACCTTC. It encodes CSARDPDSEAGYTF.

This clonotype was observed a few times. The gene calls are TRBV28 and TRBJ2-4, with 10 bases matching TRBD2. Germline V lookup: CDR1 MDHEN, CDR2 SYDVKM. The CDR3 consists of 14 residues. The J segment lost 16 bases and the V segment lost 1 base, leaving 10 bases of the junction unmatched. The DNA of the CDR3 is TGTGCCAGCAGTTTATCCAGCGGGGGGGCCGGGAAATACTTC. It codes for CASSLSSGGAGKYF. Based on the CDR3 plus reference TRBV28 and TRBJ2-4, the full variable domain is DVKVTQSSRYLVKRTGEKVFLECVQDMDHENMFWYRQDPGLGLRLIYFSYDVKMKEKGDIPEGYSVSREKKERFSLILESASTNQTSMYLCASSLSSGGAGKYFGAGTRLSVL.

Ten or more counts support this clonotype. The rearrangement joins TRBV7-2 to TRBJ2-7; D not certain. CDR3 size: 14 residues. Trimming took 1 base from V and 3 from J, leaving 10 bases between them. Germline CDR1 is SGHTA and CDR2 is FQGNSA. The CDR3 DNA sequence: TGTGCCAGCAGCTTAGGTGCCGGTTTCTACGAGCAGTACGTC. This sequence encodes CASSLGAGFYEQYV.